This T cell receptor beta chain was found in a study of shared T cell receptors in the human thymus. CDR3 length: 15 amino acids. CDR1 and CDR2 (germline): SGHVS, FNYEAQ. Trimming took off 2 bases at V and 4 bases at J, with 13 bases between the two ends. The protocol was immunoSEQ multiplex PCR, while the TCRdb copy is restricted to in-frame clones and leaves out a portion. In the table there are about 660,000 clones, around 87% of which are singletons. The same data also went into a second study, on human thymus T cells. That paper adds: The study used thymus tissue resected during corrective heart surgery. Thymic repertoires of unrelated individuals were reported in related research to overlap highly.

The receptor was derived from a boy under two years old with a congenital heart defect. The sequencing sample was made of thymocytes. This sequence joins TRBV7-6 and TRBJ2-3, with a tentative D call TRBD1 (7 bases). The CDR3 coding sequence is TGTGCCAGCAGCTTATCCCGCAGGGGGGCAGATACGCAGTATTTT. Its translation: CASSLSRRGADTQYF.